This T cell receptor beta chain was sequenced in a study of cytomegalovirus exposure and HLA in healthy donors. V was pared by 4 bases and J by 4 bases, with 5 bases of the junction left unmatched. This CDR3 spans 15 amino acids. In germline, CDR1 is SGHDN, CDR2 FVKESK. Healthy bone marrow donors made up the donors. Study conclusions and caveats: TCR association rates varied by HLA locus in a later analysis, with DRB1 highest and HLA-C lowest. HLA restriction was apparent for most CMV-associated TCR beta chains in a later analysis.

PCR used 60 Vbeta primers and 13 Jbeta primers. Original data processing: Tens of millions of unique TCR beta chains, about 10 million of them shared, were counted by a later analysis. Sequencing used immunoSEQ multiplex PCR; TCRdb keeps in-frame clones, though not all of them. That table is the source of V, J and clone size, and D and trimming were worked out from the DNA. The sample contains more than 95,000 clones, approximately 80% of which appear only once. A single count supports this clone. Its specificity is unknown. The TCR was taken from a male donor in good health and CMV-seronegative. Sequencing was performed on PBMCs. The chain carries TRBV14 and TRBJ1-4; TRBD1 matches at 8 bases. This chain's CDR3 is CASSLIQGVNEKLFF. The CDR3 DNA is TGTGCCAGCAGCCTCATACAGGGGGTTAATGAAAAACTGTTTTTT.